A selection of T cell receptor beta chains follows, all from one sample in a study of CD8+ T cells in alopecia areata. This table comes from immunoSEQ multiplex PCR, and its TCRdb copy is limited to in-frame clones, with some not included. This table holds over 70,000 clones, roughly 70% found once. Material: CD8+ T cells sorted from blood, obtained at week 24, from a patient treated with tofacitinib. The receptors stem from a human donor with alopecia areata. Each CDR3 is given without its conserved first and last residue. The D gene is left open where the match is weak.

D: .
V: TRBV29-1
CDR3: SVEAPSYNEQF

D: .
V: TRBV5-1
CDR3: ASSLSGGDGDYEQY

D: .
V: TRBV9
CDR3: ASSPYAGRNQPQH

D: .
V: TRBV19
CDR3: ASKPTGSYGYT

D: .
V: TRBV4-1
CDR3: ASSQNKAEGDQPQH

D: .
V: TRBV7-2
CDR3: ASSLGETYGYT

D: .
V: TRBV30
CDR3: AWTSGDMNTEAF

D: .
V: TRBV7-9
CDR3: ASTLILAGVRETQY

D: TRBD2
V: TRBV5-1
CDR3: ASSFRGGSYNEQF

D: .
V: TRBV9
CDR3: ASSVSGSPTYEQY

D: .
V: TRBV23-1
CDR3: ASSQTGTRTYGYT

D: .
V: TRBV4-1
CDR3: ASSQEEQGWRSNEQF

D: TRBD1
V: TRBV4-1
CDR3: ASSQEWGTGGEDSPLH

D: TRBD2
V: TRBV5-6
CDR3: ASSHGGIYEQY

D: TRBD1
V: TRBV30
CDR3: AWTRQGLYEQY

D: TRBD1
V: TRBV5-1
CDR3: ASSLHYAGTDDGPEAF

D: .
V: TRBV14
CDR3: ASSQAAAGALTGELF

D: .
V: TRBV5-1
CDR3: ASSLAPGVEQY

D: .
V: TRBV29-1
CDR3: SVEDGLGTEAF

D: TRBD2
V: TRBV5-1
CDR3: ASSDSGGGTDTQY

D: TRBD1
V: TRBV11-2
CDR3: ASSTRQGPDYGYT

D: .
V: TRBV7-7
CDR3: ASSFSEYEQF

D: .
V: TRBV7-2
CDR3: ASSLELSRIPGANVLT